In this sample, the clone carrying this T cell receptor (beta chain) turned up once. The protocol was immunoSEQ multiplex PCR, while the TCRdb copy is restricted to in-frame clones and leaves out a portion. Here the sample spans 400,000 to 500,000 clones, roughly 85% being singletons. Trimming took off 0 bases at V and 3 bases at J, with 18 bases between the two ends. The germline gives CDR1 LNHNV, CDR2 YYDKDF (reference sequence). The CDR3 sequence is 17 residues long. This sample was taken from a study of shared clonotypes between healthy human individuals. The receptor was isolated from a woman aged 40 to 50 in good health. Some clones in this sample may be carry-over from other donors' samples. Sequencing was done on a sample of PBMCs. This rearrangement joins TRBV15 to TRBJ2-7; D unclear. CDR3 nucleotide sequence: TGTGCCACCAGCAGAGAGGAGCTAGGAGAAAGTAGCTACGAGCAGTACTTC. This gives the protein CATSREELGESSYEQYF.